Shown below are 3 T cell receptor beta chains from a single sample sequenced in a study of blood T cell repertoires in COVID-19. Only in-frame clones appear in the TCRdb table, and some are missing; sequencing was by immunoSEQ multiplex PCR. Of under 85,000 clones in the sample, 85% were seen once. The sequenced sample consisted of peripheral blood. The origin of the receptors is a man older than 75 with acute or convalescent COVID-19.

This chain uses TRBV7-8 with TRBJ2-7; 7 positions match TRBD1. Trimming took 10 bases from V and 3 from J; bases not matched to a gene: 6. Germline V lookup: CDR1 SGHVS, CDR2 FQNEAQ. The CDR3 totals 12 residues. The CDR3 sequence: CAITGDHYEQYF. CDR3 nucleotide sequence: TGTGCCATCACAGGGGATCACTACGAGCAGTACTTC.

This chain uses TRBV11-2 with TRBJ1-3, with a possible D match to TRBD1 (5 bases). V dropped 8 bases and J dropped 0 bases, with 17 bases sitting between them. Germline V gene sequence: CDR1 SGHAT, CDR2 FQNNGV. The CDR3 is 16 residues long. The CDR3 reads CASPTRGHFSGNTIYF. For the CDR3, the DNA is TGTGCCAGCCCTACCAGAGGACACTTCTCTGGAAACACCATATATTTT.

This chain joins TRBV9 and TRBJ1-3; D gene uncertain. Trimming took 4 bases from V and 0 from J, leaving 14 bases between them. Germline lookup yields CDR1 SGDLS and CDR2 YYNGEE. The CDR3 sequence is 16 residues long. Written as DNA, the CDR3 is TGTGCCAGCAGCCAAGACGGGATGAGCTCTGGAAACACCATATATTTT. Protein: CASSQDGMSSGNTIYF.